Shown below are 29 T cell receptor delta chains from a single sample sequenced in a study of γδ T cells in repeated Plasmodium falciparum infection. Flow sorting of PBMC yielded separate Vgamma9/Vdelta2+ and Vdelta2-negative gammadelta T cell populations for bulk repertoire analysis. TCRdb redid the clone calls on the multiplex PCR reads with CATT. In the table there are tens of thousands of delta-chain clones, less than 1% of which are singletons. The source material was gamma-delta T cells from blood. These receptors were collected from a pool of human donors (malaria-infected and uninfected, not separated).

This clone was seen a handful of times. The protein that TCRdb holds for this DNA derives from a much larger clone and differs from the translated DNA at residue 5, which likely indicates a read error; the protein shown here is translated from the DNA. This rearrangement joins TRDV1 to TRDJ1, with TRDD3 identical over 10 bases. Germline CDR1 and CDR2: TSWWSYY and QGS. V shed 4 bases, J shed 0 bases, and the junction held 26 bases outside the gene matches. The CDR3 consists of 23 residues. This CDR3 reads CALGGRYPTGGWGIPPYTDKLIF. DNA of the CDR3: TGTGCTCTTGGGGGACGGTATCCTACAGGAGGGTGGGGGATACCCCCCTACACCGATAAACTCATCTTT.

Details on this clone: The protein TCRdb gives is from a much larger clone and does not agree with this DNA's translation at residue 11, likely a read error; the protein shown here comes from the DNA. This chain links TRDV2 with TRDJ2, with 8 bases aligning to TRDD3. The J gene, left out of TCRdb, was set here by checking the DNA against germline. J was trimmed by 1 base and V by 2 bases; bases with no gene match: 11. The germline V gene encodes CDR1 GEAIGNYY and CDR2 EKD. This CDR3 comprises 18 residues. CDR3 residues: CACDSVLGGLDLTAQLFF. The DNA for the CDR3 is TGTGCCTGTGACAGTGTACTGGGGGGCCTAGATTTGACAGCACAACTCTTCTTT.

This clone showed up just a few times. This probably arose from a read error, given a far larger clone one base away. Different DNA sequences within this sample yield the same CDR3. The chain recombines TRDV1 with TRDJ1, with 12 bases fitting TRDD3. Germline loops: CDR1 TSWWSYY, CDR2 QGS. CDR3 length equals 26 residues. Germline trimming cut 3 bases from V and 1 base from J; bases unmatched to any gene: 33. The CDR3 is CALGELHTFLQTPYWGIQSCTDKLIF. CDR3 DNA sequence: TGTGCTCTTGGGGAGCTCCATACCTTCCTACAGACCCCGTACTGGGGGATACAGTCTTGCACCGATAAACTCATCTTT.

This clone was seen more than once but under ten times. The protein given by TCRdb reflects a much larger clone and differs at residue 9 from this DNA's translation, likely from a read error; the protein shown is the DNA's translation. The rearrangement joins TRDV1 to TRDJ1; 12 nucleotides line up with TRDD3. This CDR3 contains 23 residues. Germline CDR1 reads TSWWSYY; CDR2 reads QGS. With 4 bases clipped from V and 0 bases from J, the junction kept 24 bases outside the gene matches. DNA of the CDR3: TGTGCTCTTGGGGGGGGCTTCCTTGCACTTAACTGGGGGATACCCGGGTACACCGATAAACTCATCTTT. It is translated as CALGGGFLALNWGIPGYTDKLIF.

Only a few counts were recorded for this clone. The protein in TCRdb stems from a much larger clone and differs at residue 16 from this DNA's translation, likely a read error; here the protein is translated from the DNA. The chain couples TRDV1 to TRDJ1; TRDD3 matches at 8 bases. The ends lost 2 bases at V and 1 base at J; junction bases unmatched: 24. Germline CDR1 and CDR2: TSWWSYY and QGS. This CDR3 is 22 amino acids long. The CDR3 spells CALGESHALRIRGIEGTDKLIF. DNA for the CDR3: TGTGCTCTTGGGGAATCTCACGCCCTACGCATTCGGGGGATAGAGGGCACCGATAAACTCATCTTT.

On this clone: The protein in TCRdb stems from a much larger clone and differs at residue 21 from this DNA's translation, likely a read error; here the protein is translated from the DNA. A V gene of TRDV1 was called, but no J gene was assigned; TRDD3 was called by the table and not checked on the DNA. Germline lookup yields CDR1 TSWWSYY and CDR2 QGS. The length of the CDR3 is 22 residues. This chain's CDR3 is CALGEVPSSGGDSLVGADKLTF. The CDR3 region has the DNA TGTGCTCTTGGGGAAGTCCCCTCAAGCGGGGGGGATTCTTTAGTGGGTGCCGATAAACTCACCTTT.

This clone was observed a handful of times. TCRdb's protein, taken from a much larger clone, differs from this DNA's translation at residue 5, likely owing to a read error; the protein displayed comes from the DNA. The V call is TRDV2, the J call TRDJ3; D is undetermined. From germline, CDR1 is GEAIGNYY and CDR2 EKD. This CDR3 comprises 19 residues. Trimming left V 3 bases short and J 1 base short, with 18 bases between. CDR3 region: CACDAVGKGESWDTRQMFF. For the CDR3, the DNA is TGTGCCTGTGACGCCGTTGGGAAAGGAGAATCCTGGGACACCCGACAGATGTTTTTC.

Comment on this clone: A far larger clone is just one base off, so this is likely a read error. Distinct nucleotide sequences in the sample also encode this CDR3. This chain joins TRDV1 and TRDJ1, with a possible D match to TRDD3 (6 bases). TCRdb supplies no J gene; here it was assigned by aligning the nucleotide sequence to germline. V shed 3 bases and J shed 0 bases, with 20 bases lying between them. The CDR3 length is 18 residues. Germline assignment: CDR1 TSWWSYY and CDR2 QGS. The CDR3, as DNA: TGTGCTCTTGGGGAGAGAAAATGGCTGGGGTCCTACACCGATAAACTCATCTTT. Encoded protein: CALGERKWLGSYTDKLIF.

In regard to this clone: This DNA's translation differs at residue 6 from TCRdb's protein, which comes from a much larger clone; a read error is likely, and the protein shown is translated from the DNA. This chain connects TRDV2 to TRDJ3; 8 nucleotides align to TRDD3. The J gene was not available in TCRdb and was assigned here by matching the DNA to germline segments. V was pared by 2 bases and J by 0 bases, with 11 bases of the junction left unmatched. In germline, CDR1 is GEAIGNYY, CDR2 EKD. The CDR3 contains 20 residues. As DNA, the CDR3 is TGTGCCTGTGACAGTATTGGGGGATCTAGGAGCTCCTGGGACACCCGACAGATGTTTTTC. Its protein is CACDSIGGSRSSWDTRQMFF.

As for this clone: This DNA's translation and the protein TCRdb lists, from a much larger clone, do not match at residue 21, likely due to a read error; the protein shown is translated from the DNA. No call exists for the J gene, whereas the V gene is TRDV1; the table's D call of TRDD3 was not tested on the DNA. From germline, CDR1 is TSWWSYY and CDR2 QGS. CDR3 length: 23 residues. The CDR3: CALGELSLPEYWGRGWDTDKPIF. The CDR3 region has the DNA TGTGCTCTTGGGGAACTCAGCCTTCCCGAGTACTGGGGGAGGGGTTGGGACACCGATAAACCCATCTTT.

This clone was detected only a few times. For this DNA, TCRdb reports the protein of a much larger clone, which diverges at residue 14, most likely from a read error; the protein presented here is translated directly from the DNA. This CDR3 reads CACDTVGPMTGERPWDTRQMFF. In DNA, the CDR3 is TGTGCCTGTGACACCGTCGGTCCGATGACTGGGGAGCGCCCCTGGGACACCCGACAGATGTTTTTC. The chain employs TRDV2 and TRDJ3; 7 bases fit TRDD3. Matching the DNA to germline supplied the J gene, which TCRdb does not give. After removal of 0 bases from V and 2 bases from J, the junction contained 18 bases not matched to a gene. This CDR3 is built from 22 residues. Germline loops: CDR1 GEAIGNYY, CDR2 EKD.

In the case of this clone: TCRdb shows a much larger clone's protein in place of this DNA's translation, and the two differ at residue 14, likely through a read error; the protein shown is translated from the DNA. The chain is built from TRDV1 and TRDJ1, with D unresolved. The J gene, absent from TCRdb, was called here by matching the DNA to germline. V lost 0 bases and J lost 3, with 32 bases in between. The CDR3 consists of 22 residues. The germline V gene encodes CDR1 TSWWSYY and CDR2 QGS. CDR3 residues: CALGELTPRKFSKGPLPDKLIF. CDR3 nucleotide sequence: TGTGCTCTTGGGGAACTTACCCCCCGTAAGTTCAGTAAGGGTCCTCTTCCCGATAAACTCATCTTT.

This clone was seen a few times. TCRdb shows a much larger clone's protein in place of this DNA's translation, and the two differ at residue 9, likely through a read error; the protein shown is translated from the DNA. This sequence joins TRDV1 and TRDJ1; TRDD3 matches 11 bases. TCRdb offers no J gene call, so here the DNA was matched to germline to obtain one. V lost 3 bases, J lost 5 bases, and 23 bases stayed unmatched. This CDR3 region has 21 residues. Germline lookup yields CDR1 TSWWSYY and CDR2 QGS. This chain's CDR3 is CALGEEGALPILGDRSDKLIF. CDR3 sequence (DNA): TGTGCTCTTGGGGAGGAAGGGGCCCTCCCAATACTGGGGGATAGATCGGATAAACTCATCTTT.

Worth noting for this clone: The TCRdb protein comes from a much larger clone and disagrees with this DNA's translation at residue 5, likely due to a read error; the protein given here is derived from the DNA. The CDR3 is CACDALDEGLGFTDKLIF. The CDR3 coding sequence is TGTGCCTGTGACGCCCTTGACGAGGGGCTGGGGTTCACCGATAAACTCATCTTT. V usage is TRDV2 and J usage is TRDJ1, with a weak D call TRDD3 (6 bases). TCRdb gives no J gene; it was assigned here by matching the DNA to germline. The CDR3 covers 18 residues. V lost 3 bases to trimming and J lost 1 base, with 23 bases between them. The germline V gene has CDR1 GEAIGNYY and CDR2 EKD.

This clone has more than one count but fewer than ten. This DNA's translation differs at residue 8 from TCRdb's protein, which comes from a much larger clone; a read error is likely, and the protein shown is translated from the DNA. V gene TRDV2 combines with J gene TRDJ1, with unresolved D. TCRdb gives no J gene; it was assigned here by matching the DNA to germline. Germline V gene data show CDR1 as GEAIGNYY and CDR2 as EKD. The CDR3 covers 18 residues. V was cut by 1 base and J by 0 bases, with 20 bases left in between. The CDR3 reads CACDTLHVRSEYTDKLIF. CDR3 DNA sequence: TGTGCCTGTGACACTTTGCACGTGCGGAGTGAGTACACCGATAAACTCATCTTT.

For this clone: TCRdb attributes to this sequence the protein of a much larger clone, which differs from the DNA translation at residue 13; a read error is likely, and the protein displayed is translated from the DNA. The chain recombines TRDV2 with TRDJ1, with 9 bases that match TRDD2. From germline, CDR1 is GEAIGNYY and CDR2 EKD. The CDR3 is made up of 24 amino acids. The DNA of the CDR3 is TGTGCCTGTGACACCAGGGCCGCCAGGCCTTCCTACGCCAAGATGGGGGCTGACACCGATAAGCTCATCTTT. Translation gives CACDTRAARPSYAKMGADTDKLIF.

In this sample, this clone turned up a few times. Translating this DNA gives a protein that differs at residue 10 from the TCRdb one, which belongs to a much larger clone; a read error is likely, and the protein shown is this translation. The rearrangement links TRDV2 to TRDJ1, with TRDD3 matching 9 bases. TCRdb lists no J gene, so it was determined here by aligning the DNA to germline. In germline, CDR1 is GEAIGNYY, CDR2 EKD. V shed 0 bases, J shed 3 bases, and the junction held 7 bases outside the gene matches. The CDR3 loop spans 16 amino acids. CDR3 protein: CACDTVTGGHADKLIF. Here the CDR3 DNA reads TGTGCCTGTGACACCGTTACTGGGGGACACGCCGATAAACTCATCTTT.

For this clone: The protein held in TCRdb is that of a much larger clone and does not match this DNA's translation at residue 13, likely because of a read error; the protein shown is translated from the DNA. The chain employs TRDV1 and TRDJ1; the D gene is possibly TRDD3 (5 bases). Looked up from germline, CDR1 is TSWWSYY and CDR2 is QGS. V lost 5 bases and J lost 1, with 26 bases in between. The CDR3 has 19 residues. CDR3 in DNA: TGTGCTCTTGGGAACTGGAGCCGCGTACTGGAGGGGAGCACCGATAAACTCATCTTT. This codes for CALGNWSRVLEGSTDKLIF.

This clone occurred a few times. A far larger clone is one base from this, pointing to a likely read error. The sample carries other DNA sequences with the same CDR3. The J segment was not called; the V segment is TRDV1; TRDD3, the table's D call, lacks a check against the DNA. The CDR3 consists of 16 residues. Germline assignment: CDR1 TSWWSYY and CDR2 QGS. CDR3 in DNA: TGTGCTCTCCGTACGACCTTACTGGGGGATACAGGAAAACTCATCTTC. This translates into CALRTTLLGDTGKLIF.

This clone appeared many times. This may arise from a read error, as a much more abundant clone is one base away. The same CDR3 can be traced to other DNA sequences in this sample. This CDR3 reads CALGGPSPPLRPPGDTDKLIF. CDR3 bases: TGCGCTCTTGGGGGACCCTCCCCCCCCCTACGCCCCCCGGGGGATACCGATAAACTCATCTTT. The chain recombines TRDV1 with TRDJ1; TRDD3 agrees at 7 bases. This CDR3 has 21 residues. Germline V gene lookup returns CDR1 TSWWSYY and CDR2 QGS.

This clone was observed at least ten times. V is TRDV2 and J is TRDJ3, with 12 bases fitting TRDD3. Per the germline V gene, CDR1 is GEAIGNYY and CDR2 is EKD. Unmatched junction bases numbered 6, after V lost 0 bases and J lost 1 base. This CDR3 contains 20 residues. CDR3 sequence reads: CACDTGGLGDTSWDTRQMFF. The CDR3 nucleotides read TGTGCCTGTGACACCGGAGGTCTGGGGGATACGTCCTGGGACACCCGACAGATGTTTTTC.

Concerning this clone: TCRdb lists the protein of a much larger clone for this DNA, which differs at residue 15, so this is likely a read error; the protein given here is translated from the DNA itself. The V gene is listed as TRDV2; no J gene was called; TRDD3 is the table's D call and was not checked against the DNA. The CDR3 is 16 amino acids. Germline V gives CDR1 GEAIGNYY, CDR2 EKD. CDR3 region: CACDTVGGLYTDKLTF. The CDR3 DNA follows: TGTGCCTGTGACACCGTTGGGGGATTATACACCGATAAACTCACCTTT.

This clone has only a few counts. For this DNA, TCRdb reports the protein of a much larger clone, which diverges at residue 11, most likely from a read error; the protein presented here is translated directly from the DNA. The chain links TRDV1 to TRDJ1; TRDD3 is a possible D gene (5 bases). TCRdb lists no J gene, so it was determined here by aligning the DNA to germline. This CDR3 contains 20 residues. V gave up 0 bases and J gave up 3 bases, with 26 bases separating them. Germline values: CDR1 TSWWSYY, CDR2 QGS. The CDR3 protein is CALGELKAPPASDGADKLIF. The CDR3, as DNA: TGTGCTCTTGGGGAACTTAAAGCTCCTCCAGCCTCAGATGGGGCCGATAAACTCATCTTT.

In its sample, this clone was seen a few times. A far larger clone is one nucleotide away, so this likely arose from a read error. Other DNA sequences in the sample encode the same CDR3. The J gene was not called, though the V gene is TRDV2; TRDD3 is the table's D call and was not checked against the DNA. This CDR3 has 19 residues. CDR1 GEAIGNYY and CDR2 EKD come from the germline V gene. The CDR3 sequence: CACDTTPVLGDTATDKLIF. CDR3 sequence (DNA): TGTGCCTGTGACACCACTCCCGTACTGGGGGATACTGCCACCGATAAACTCATTTTT.

This clone appeared many times. The chain employs TRDV1 and TRDJ1; D may be TRDD3 (5 bases). Between the trimmed V and J ends, which lost 3 bases and 0 bases, there was a span of 26 bases. The CDR3 consists of 20 residues. Germline CDR1 and CDR2: TSWWSYY and QGS. Here the CDR3 reads CALGDGASRGWARYTDKLIF. The CDR3 DNA sequence: TGTGCTCTTGGGGATGGGGCCTCCCGGGGCTGGGCTCGGTACACCGATAAACTCATCTTT.

This clone has more than one count but fewer than ten. This DNA translates differently at residue 13 from the TCRdb protein, which is that of a much larger clone; a read error is likely, and the protein shown is the DNA's own translation. With the J gene uncalled, the V gene is TRDV2; whether TRDD3, the table's D call, matches the DNA was not checked. There are 18 residues in the CDR3. The germline V gene encodes CDR1 GEAIGNYY and CDR2 EKD. CDR3 sequence (DNA): TGTGCCTGTGACACCGTTGGGGATACCCTACGCGGGGTGATAAGGCTCATCTTT. Protein product: CACDTVGDTLRGVIRLIF.

This clone was seen ten or more times. The rearrangement links TRDV1 to TRDJ1; TRDD2 agrees at 9 bases. The J segment lost 0 bases and the V segment lost 0 bases, leaving 23 bases of the junction unmatched. The CDR3 totals 23 residues. Germline assignment: CDR1 TSWWSYY and CDR2 QGS. CDR3 residues: CALGELGWPSYGFHEVDTDKLIF. The CDR3 DNA reads as TGTGCTCTTGGGGAACTAGGGTGGCCTTCCTACGGGTTTCACGAGGTTGACACCGATAAACTCATCTTT.

The table lists this clone with a few counts. TCRdb shows a much larger clone's protein in place of this DNA's translation, and the two differ at residue 4, likely through a read error; the protein shown is translated from the DNA. The chain has TRDV1 and TRDJ1, with TRDD3 matching over 7 bases. The CDR3 length is 22 residues. Per germline, CDR1 TSWWSYY and CDR2 QGS. The CDR3 sequence is CALEEVVTSWGYWESVTDKLIF. CDR3 DNA sequence: TGTGCTCTTGAGGAAGTGGTGACGTCCTGGGGATATTGGGAAAGCGTCACCGATAAACTCATCTTT.

This clone was detected a few times. The protein that TCRdb holds for this DNA derives from a much larger clone and differs from the translated DNA at residue 11, which likely indicates a read error; the protein shown here is translated from the DNA. The V and J genes are TRDV2 and TRDJ1; the D gene is possibly TRDD2 (7 bases). Germline matching of the DNA provided the J gene here, since TCRdb leaves it blank. V lost 5 bases to trimming and J lost 1 base, with 40 bases between them. This CDR3 has 23 amino acids. Germline lookup yields CDR1 GEAIGNYY and CDR2 EKD. The CDR3 DNA reads TGTGCCTGTGGCAAACACTTCCTAATGAGGGTGATACGCTCCCGGGGTTGCACCGATAAACTCATCTTT. This gives the protein CACGKHFLMRVIRSRGCTDKLIF.